The 29 T cell receptor beta chains below come from one sample, sequenced in a study of blood T cell repertoires in COVID-19. The assay was immunoSEQ multiplex PCR, and TCRdb's table has in-frame clones only and misses some. The profile shows approximately 220,000 clones, 70% to 90% of them singletons. The sample comprised peripheral blood. Source of these receptors: a man aged 55 to 70 with acute or convalescent COVID-19.

This clone was picked up a small number of times. This chain connects TRBV6-1 to TRBJ1-3, with D hard to call. The germline V gene has CDR1 MNHNS and CDR2 SASEGT. CDR3 length equals 18 residues. V lost 2 bases, J lost 0 bases, and 17 bases lay in between. The CDR3 bases are TGTGCCAGCAGTGAATATCCCCCCAGTGTTACCTCTGGAAACACCATATATTTT. It specifies CASSEYPPSVTSGNTIYF.

The chain combines TRBV5-1 with TRBJ2-7; 11 bases match TRBD1. The CDR3 contains 15 residues. The trim removed 4 bases at V and 7 bases at J, leaving 10 bases unmatched. The germline CDR1 and CDR2 sequences are SGHRS and YFSETQ. The CDR3: CASSPQGQGVWEQYF. In nucleotides, the CDR3 is TGCGCCAGCAGCCCCCAGGGACAGGGGGTCTGGGAGCAGTACTTC. The variable domain in full, with the rest retrieved from reference TRBV5-1 and TRBJ2-7, is KAGVTQTPRYLIKTRGQQVTLSCSPISGHRSVSWYQQTPGQGLQFLFEYFSETQRNKGNFPGRFSGRQFSNSRSEMNVSTLELGDSALYLCASSPQGQGVWEQYFGPGTRLTVT.

This clone was counted between two and nine times. The chain is built from TRBV29-1 and TRBJ2-7; D might be TRBD1 (6 bases). This CDR3 has 13 residues. V dropped 0 bases and J dropped 3 bases, with 9 bases sitting between them. Germline CDR1 SQVTM, CDR2 ANQGSEA. CDR3: CSVEDGRGYEQYF. The CDR3 DNA reads TGCAGCGTTGAAGACGGCAGGGGCTACGAGCAGTACTTC.

This chain links TRBV6-5 with TRBJ2-5, with TRBD2 identical over 12 bases. The V and J ends lost 6 bases and 4 bases, in that order; junction bases with no gene match: 6. CDR3 length: 15 residues. Germline assignment: CDR1 MNHEY and CDR2 SVGAGI. The CDR3 loop reads CASSLAGGLRETQYF. The DNA of the CDR3 is TGTGCCAGCAGCCTAGCGGGGGGGCTACGAGAGACCCAGTACTTC.

Concerning this clone: This specimen includes other DNA sequences encoding the same CDR3. This chain connects TRBV7-8 to TRBJ2-3; 8 bases fit TRBD2. The CDR3 runs 12 residues. Germline CDR1 SGHVS, CDR2 FQNEAQ. Losses at the gene ends were 5 bases for V and 6 bases for J; bases not matched to a gene: 1. The CDR3 region has the DNA TGTGCCAGCAGCCCGGGAGGGGATACGCAGTATTTT. Encoded protein: CASSPGGDTQYF.

This chain joins TRBV19 and TRBJ2-6; the D gene is possibly TRBD1 (5 bases). V lost 4 bases to trimming and J lost 0 bases, with 16 bases between them. Germline V gives CDR1 LNHDA, CDR2 SQIVND (reference sequence). The CDR3 sequence is 18 residues long. The CDR3 bases are TGTGCCAGTAGTACACCCCCATTGACAGTCTCTGGGGCCAACGTCCTGACTTTC. It translates to CASSTPPLTVSGANVLTF.

This sequence joins TRBV28 and TRBJ2-4; D possibly corresponds to TRBD1 (6 bases). Looked up from germline, CDR1 is MDHEN and CDR2 is SYDVKM. There are 18 residues in the CDR3. Trimming pared 4 bases from V and 1 base from J, leaving 20 bases between. The CDR3 loop is CASSSISPRQGAKNIQYF. CDR3 nucleotide sequence: TGTGCCAGCAGTTCTATATCCCCCCGGCAGGGGGCCAAAAACATTCAGTACTTC.

The V call is TRBV6-5, the J call TRBJ2-5; D remains unclear. V was clipped by 0 bases and J by 1 base, with 3 bases between them. Germline CDR1 reads MNHEY; CDR2 reads SVGAGI. The CDR3 covers 13 residues. The CDR3 nucleotides read TGTGCCAGCAGTTACTCGAGCCAAGAGACCCAGTACTTC. Its protein product is CASSYSSQETQYF.

The chain combines TRBV5-1 with TRBJ2-6; 7 nucleotides agree with TRBD2. CDR1 is SGHRS, CDR2 YFSETQ, per germline. The CDR3 is made up of 16 amino acids. Losses at the gene ends were 3 bases for V and 1 base for J; bases not matched to a gene: 4. The CDR3 reads CASSSGGISGANVLTF. CDR3 nucleotides: TGCGCCAGCAGCTCGGGGGGTATTTCTGGGGCCAACGTCCTGACTTTC.

This chain links TRBV4-1 with TRBJ1-5, with D hard to call. Germline V lookup: CDR1 MGHRA, CDR2 YSYEKL. V lost 3 bases to trimming and J lost 0 bases, with 24 bases between them. CDR3 length equals 20 residues. The chain's CDR3 is CASSHQPPRPYLTSNQPQHF. In nucleotides, the CDR3 is TGCGCCAGCAGCCACCAACCTCCCCGTCCTTACTTAACTAGCAATCAGCCCCAGCATTTT.

V and J are TRBV7-8 and TRBJ2-1; 8 bases line up with TRBD2. The CDR3 covers 16 residues. From germline, CDR1 is SGHVS and CDR2 FQNEAQ. With 5 bases clipped from V and 1 base from J, the junction kept 7 bases outside the gene matches. The CDR3 sequence is CASSHERGGSYNEQFF. CDR3 DNA: TGTGCCAGCAGCCACGAGCGCGGGGGGTCCTACAATGAGCAGTTCTTC.

V and J are TRBV20-1 and TRBJ2-7; no clear D gene. V was clipped by 3 bases and J by 2 bases, with 14 bases between them. Per the germline V gene, CDR1 is DFQATT and CDR2 is SNEGSKA (reference sequence). This CDR3 region has 14 residues. CDR3 sequence reads: CSASVQFSPYEQYF. For the CDR3, the DNA is TGCAGTGCTAGTGTGCAGTTTAGCCCCTACGAGCAGTACTTC.

This clone was recorded once. The chain employs TRBV5-1 and TRBJ1-3; 8 bases match TRBD1. Germline V gene data show CDR1 as SGHRS and CDR2 as YFSETQ. This CDR3 is 15 amino acids long. V dropped 4 bases and J dropped 1; count of bases not matched to a gene: 4. CDR3 DNA sequence: TGCGCCAGCAGCCTACGACAGGGGTCTGGAAACACCATATATTTT. This sequence encodes CASSLRQGSGNTIYF.

The J gene is TRBJ1-5, the V gene TRBV6-1, with 8 bases fitting TRBD1. The V segment lost 1 base and the J segment 2 bases; nucleotides outside the gene matches: 7. The CDR3 is 17 residues long. Germline CDR1 and CDR2: MNHNS and SASEGT. The CDR3 loop is CASSEGTGGSGNQPQHF. The CDR3 DNA reads as TGTGCCAGCAGTGAAGGAACAGGGGGGTCGGGCAATCAGCCCCAGCATTTT.

This chain joins TRBV6-5 and TRBJ2-5; unclear D gene. The length of the CDR3 is 13 residues. The germline CDR1 and CDR2 sequences are MNHEY and SVGAGI. Deletions cut 8 bases from V and 4 bases from J, with 14 bases between. CDR3 nucleotides: TGTGCCAGCTTCGGTGCCCTAGGAGAGACCCAGTACTTC. Translating gives CASFGALGETQYF.

The chain combines TRBV19 with TRBJ2-7; possible D gene TRBD1, 5 bases. Germline values: CDR1 LNHDA, CDR2 SQIVND (reference sequence). Trimming shortened V by 5 bases and J by 6 bases, and 14 bases separated the two germline ends. The CDR3 is made up of 13 amino acids. CDR3 residues: CASSLGARSEQYF. The CDR3, as DNA: TGTGCCAGTAGTCTTGGGGCTAGGAGCGAGCAGTACTTC.

The V and J genes are TRBV7-9 and TRBJ1-6, with 7 nucleotides matching TRBD1. CDR3 length: 15 residues. The V gene end was trimmed by 3 bases and the J gene end by 8 bases; junction bases not matched to a gene: 7. Germline values: CDR1 SEHNR, CDR2 FQNEAQ (reference sequence). For the CDR3, the DNA is TGTGCCAGCAGCTTGACCAGGGGGGCGGATTCACCCCTCCACTTT. It is translated as CASSLTRGADSPLHF.

This clone was counted only a few times. The rearrangement links TRBV5-6 to TRBJ1-2, with D maybe TRBD1 (5 bases). Trimming left V 0 bases short and J 4 bases short, with 10 bases between. The CDR3 totals 14 residues. Germline V gene data show CDR1 as SGHDT and CDR2 as YYEEEE. The chain's CDR3 is CASSLGQQTYGYTF. DNA for the CDR3: TGTGCCAGCAGCTTGGGACAGCAGACCTATGGCTACACCTTC.

This chain connects TRBV9 to TRBJ1-2; TRBD1 agrees at 8 bases. Germline CDR1 is SGDLS and CDR2 is YYNGEE. The junction had 15 bases not matched to a gene; V was cut back by 0 bases and J by 8 bases. There are 17 residues in the CDR3. CDR3 residues: CASSVAVQGAPRKGYTF. The CDR3, as DNA: TGTGCCAGCAGCGTAGCTGTCCAGGGGGCGCCCCGAAAGGGCTACACCTTC.

The J gene is TRBJ2-1, the V gene TRBV13, with 10 bases identical to TRBD1. CDR3 length: 15 residues. CDR1 and CDR2 (germline): PRHDT, FYEKMQ (reference sequence). Trimming removed 6 bases from V and 7 bases from J; junction bases left unmatched: 9. The CDR3 loop is CASRPGQGVFNEQFF. The CDR3 DNA reads as TGTGCCAGCAGACCCGGACAGGGGGTGTTTAATGAGCAGTTCTTC.

The chain couples TRBV6-1 to TRBJ1-3; the match to TRBD1 covers 8 bases. The V segment lost 2 bases and the J segment 4 bases; nucleotides outside the gene matches: 4. The CDR3 is 15 residues long. Germline CDR1 and CDR2: MNHNS and SASEGT. The CDR3 is CASSEQGATGNTIYF. As DNA, the CDR3 is TGTGCCAGCAGTGAACAGGGGGCGACGGGAAACACCATATATTTT.

The J gene is TRBJ1-6, the V gene TRBV18; 8 bases align to TRBD1. With 2 bases clipped from V and 7 bases from J, the junction kept 13 bases outside the gene matches. The length of the CDR3 is 18 residues. CDR1 and CDR2 (germline): KGHSH, LQKENI. This chain's CDR3 is CASSPRTGMGWGNSPLHF. CDR3 in DNA: TGTGCCAGCTCACCAAGGACAGGGATGGGGTGGGGAAATTCACCCCTCCACTTT.

The chain carries TRBV5-1 and TRBJ2-7, with TRBD1 as a possible D gene (5 bases). This CDR3 is built from 16 residues. The V end lost 0 bases, the J end lost 1 base, and 14 bases lay between the germline ends. The germline V gene has CDR1 SGHRS and CDR2 YFSETQ. As DNA, the CDR3 is TGCGCCAGCAGCTTGGCTGATTGGGGCCCATCCTACGAGCAGTACTTC. Residues: CASSLADWGPSYEQYF.

The rearrangement links TRBV5-4 to TRBJ2-5; 11 bases line up with TRBD2. CDR3 length: 14 residues. J gave up 3 bases and V 3 bases, and 1 base lay outside the gene matches. In germline, CDR1 is SGHNT, CDR2 YYREEE (reference sequence). The CDR3 here is CASSSGLAEETQYF. CDR3 bases: TGTGCCAGCAGCTCGGGACTAGCGGAAGAGACCCAGTACTTC.

This chain links TRBV9 with TRBJ2-1; 12 bases map to TRBD2. The ends lost 0 bases at V and 2 bases at J; junction bases unmatched: 3. The germline V gene has CDR1 SGDLS and CDR2 YYNGEE. CDR3 size: 17 residues. In DNA form, the CDR3 reads TGTGCCAGCAGCGTAGGACTAGCGGGGGTACCCTACAATGAGCAGTTCTTC. Protein sequence: CASSVGLAGVPYNEQFF.

V usage is TRBV10-3 and J usage is TRBJ1-1, with D perhaps matching TRBD1 (5 bases). The V end was cut by 10 bases, the J end by 1 base, with 10 bases between. Germline CDR1 ENHRY, CDR2 SYGVKD. The CDR3 extends over 12 amino acids. CDR3 nucleotides: TGTGCCACGAGACAGACGAACACTGAAGCTTTCTTT. Translating gives CATRQTNTEAFF.

J is TRBJ1-1 and V is TRBV18, with TRBD1 identical over 8 bases. The CDR3 runs to 17 residues. Unmatched junction bases numbered 11, after V lost 5 bases and J lost 0 bases. Germline CDR1 KGHSH, CDR2 LQKENI. DNA of the CDR3: TGTGCCAGCTCATCATCGACCCCGACAGGGGTGAACACTGAAGCTTTCTTT. Amino acid sequence: CASSSSTPTGVNTEAFF.

This clone was seen only a few times. This chain joins TRBV7-8 and TRBJ1-2; TRBD1 agrees at 9 bases. The V segment lost 0 bases and the J segment 7 bases; nucleotides outside the gene matches: 6. The CDR3 consists of 15 residues. Germline V gives CDR1 SGHVS, CDR2 FQNEAQ. In nucleotides, the CDR3 is TGTGCCAGCAGCTTAGCGCGGGGACAGGGCGGTGGCTACACCTTC. Encoded protein: CASSLARGQGGGYTF.

The chain uses TRBV7-9 and TRBJ1-2, with unresolved D. The germline CDR1 and CDR2 sequences are SEHNR and FQNEAQ (reference sequence). The CDR3 sequence is 15 residues long. V lost 5 bases to trimming and J lost 5 bases, with 18 bases between them. This chain's CDR3 is CASSLGAVDGYGYTF. The CDR3 DNA reads as TGTGCCAGCAGCCTTGGTGCCGTCGACGGGTATGGCTACACCTTC.